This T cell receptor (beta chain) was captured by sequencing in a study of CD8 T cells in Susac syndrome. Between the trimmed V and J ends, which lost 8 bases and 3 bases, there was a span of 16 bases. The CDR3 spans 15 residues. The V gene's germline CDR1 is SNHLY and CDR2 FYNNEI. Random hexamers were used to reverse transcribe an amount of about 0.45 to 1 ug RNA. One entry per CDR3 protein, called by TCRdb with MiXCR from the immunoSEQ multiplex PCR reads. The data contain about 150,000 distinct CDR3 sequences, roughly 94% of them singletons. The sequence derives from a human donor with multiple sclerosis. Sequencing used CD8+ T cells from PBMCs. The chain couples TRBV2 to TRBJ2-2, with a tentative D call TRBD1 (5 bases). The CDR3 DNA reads TGTGCCAGCCGCTACCTTACAGGAGACACCGGGGAGCTGTTTTTT. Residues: CASRYLTGDTGELFF.